Listed below are T cell receptor beta chains from one sample, sequenced in a study of cytomegalovirus exposure and HLA in healthy donors. Sequencing used immunoSEQ multiplex PCR; TCRdb keeps in-frame clones, though not all of them. The table lists a few hundred thousand clones, over 90% of them singletons. Source material: PBMCs. Receptors originate from a girl aged 2-10 years in good health and CMV-seronegative. CDR3s include the opening cysteine and the closing phenylalanine or tryptophan. Fields, in order: clone size, V gene, D gene, J gene, CDR3 protein, CDR3 DNA. The D gene is left open where the match is weak. Part of the rows lack a size; the others show once, few, many or a class for expanded clones.

.,TRBV2,.,TRBJ1-2,CASSEAGPVSGYTF,TGTGCCAGCAGTGAAGCTGGGCCAGTCAGTGGCTACACCTTC
.,TRBV13,.,TRBJ2-7,CASSLGLSFDNQYF,TGTGCCAGCAGCTTAGGCCTCTCTTTCGACAACCAGTACTTC
once,TRBV6-1,.,TRBJ1-4,CASRTSGYREKLFF,TGTGCCAGCAGAACCTCAGGGTACCGTGAAAAACTGTTTTTT
once,TRBV27,.,TRBJ1-1,CASSLGGPGTEAFF,TGTGCCAGCAGTTTAGGTGGGCCGGGGACTGAAGCTTTCTTT
once,TRBV6-5,.,TRBJ1-2,CASSPSWDGRSGYTF,TGTGCCAGCAGTCCATCCTGGGACGGGAGAAGTGGCTACACCTTC
.,TRBV11-3,.,TRBJ2-1,CASSLRSGAHNEQFF,TGTGCCAGCAGCTTAAGGTCAGGGGCACACAATGAGCAGTTCTTC
.,TRBV27,TRBD1,TRBJ2-1,CASSRGQGNMNEQFF,TGTGCCAGCAGTCGCGGACAGGGGAATATGAATGAGCAGTTCTTC
.,TRBV4-1,TRBD2,TRBJ2-1,CASSPATIAGGPYNEQFF,TGCGCCAGCAGCCCGGCGACTATAGCGGGAGGGCCCTACAATGAGCAGTTCTTC
once,TRBV29-1,TRBD1,TRBJ1-2,CSVEDRKGAGYGYTF,TGCAGCGTTGAAGATCGAAAGGGGGCGGGCTATGGCTACACCTTC
.,TRBV10-1,.,TRBJ1-5,CASSAGVSQPQHF,TGCGCCAGCAGCGCAGGGGTCAGTCAGCCCCAGCATTTT
.,TRBV6-6,TRBD2,TRBJ2-7,CASSRLAGGGYEQYF,TGTGCCAGCAGTAGACTAGCGGGAGGTGGCTACGAGCAGTACTTC
once,TRBV5-1,TRBD2,TRBJ2-1,CASSLERRASGGPDEQFF,TGCGCCAGCAGCTTGGAGCGACGGGCTAGCGGGGGGCCGGATGAGCAGTTCTTC
once,TRBV30,.,TRBJ1-4,CAWSKQRVDEKLFF,TGTGCCTGGAGTAAGCAGAGGGTCGATGAAAAACTGTTTTTT
once,TRBV10-1,.,TRBJ2-3,CASSGVARTDTQYF,TGCGCCAGCAGTGGCGTCGCCCGCACAGATACGCAGTATTTT
.,TRBV9,.,TRBJ2-7,CASSVAGVGEQYF,TGTGCCAGCAGCGTAGCAGGGGTGGGCGAGCAGTACTTC
.,TRBV5-1,.,TRBJ2-7,CASSLFQDSSYEQYF,TGCGCCAGCAGCTTATTTCAGGACAGCTCCTACGAGCAGTACTTC
.,TRBV30,TRBD1,TRBJ2-3,CAWSVGDRDTDTQYF,TGTGCCTGGAGTGTAGGGGACAGGGACACAGATACGCAGTATTTT
.,TRBV18,TRBD1,TRBJ1-2,CASSPIPPTGEGGYTF,TGTGCCAGCTCACCCATACCCCCCACAGGGGAAGGTGGCTACACCTTC
.,TRBV7-3,TRBD1,TRBJ1-1,CASSLNPRQGREAFF,TGTGCCAGCAGCTTAAATCCGAGACAGGGTAGAGAGGCTTTCTTC
.,TRBV2,TRBD1,TRBJ2-2,CASMRGLTENTGELFF,TGTGCCAGCATGAGGGGGCTTACTGAAAACACCGGGGAGCTGTTTTTT
.,TRBV6-5,TRBD1,TRBJ2-3,CASSSDRRTDTQYF,TGTGCCAGCAGTTCGGACAGGCGCACAGATACGCAGTATTTT
.,TRBV5-4,TRBD1,TRBJ1-1,CASNDRGNTEAFF,TGTGCCAGCAACGACAGGGGAAACACTGAAGCTTTCTTT
.,TRBV7-6,TRBD2,TRBJ2-5,CASSYWTSGFGETQYF,TGTGCCAGCAGCTACTGGACTAGCGGGTTCGGGGAGACCCAGTACTTC
.,TRBV7-2,TRBD2,TRBJ2-7,CASSPLPGLAGILAYEQYF,TGTGCCAGCAGCCCTTTACCGGGACTAGCGGGTATACTAGCCTACGAGCAGTACTTC
.,TRBV7-2,TRBD1,TRBJ1-2,CASTSTGVGYGYTF,TGTGCCAGCACATCGACAGGGGTGGGGTATGGCTACACCTTC
.,TRBV6-1,.,TRBJ2-7,CASGWGRAYEQYF,TGTGCCAGCGGATGGGGCAGGGCCTACGAGCAGTACTTC
.,TRBV6-5,.,TRBJ1-3,CASTPGGGNTIYF,TGTGCCAGCACTCCGGGGGGAGGAAACACCATATATTTT
.,TRBV6-5,.,TRBJ2-2,CASSPRTNTGELFF,TGTGCCAGCAGTCCCCGGACTAACACCGGGGAGCTGTTTTTT
.,TRBV11-2,.,TRBJ1-3,CASSPLPVSGNTIYF,TGTGCCAGCAGCCCACTACCAGTCTCTGGAAACACCATATATTTT
.,TRBV27,TRBD2,TRBJ2-1,CASSPLAGASYNEQFF,TGTGCCAGCAGTCCCCTAGCGGGTGCCTCCTACAATGAGCAGTTCTTC
.,TRBV5-6,TRBD1,TRBJ1-2,CASSLAGRDRAYGYTF,TGTGCCAGCAGCTTGGCCGGCCGGGACAGGGCATATGGCTACACCTTC
.,TRBV6-6,.,TRBJ1-1,CASSYGGAPYSEAFF,TGTGCCAGCAGTTACGGTGGGGCTCCTTACTCTGAAGCTTTCTTT
.,TRBV5-6,.,TRBJ2-1,CASSLNREMSEQFF,TGTGCCAGCAGCTTGAACAGGGAAATGAGTGAGCAGTTCTTC
.,TRBV6-4,TRBD2,TRBJ2-1,CASSTLAGDPYNEQFF,TGTGCCAGCAGTACATTAGCGGGAGACCCCTACAATGAGCAGTTCTTC
.,TRBV5-1,.,TRBJ2-7,CASSFSAPLYEQYF,TGCGCCAGCAGCTTTAGTGCTCCCTTATACGAGCAGTACTTC